Below, 24 T cell receptor beta chains from the same sample are listed, as sequenced in a study of human T cells and chemical hapten exposure. Each CDR3 protein is one row after TCRdb ran MiXCR on the 5' RACE reads. The sample holds around 82,000 distinct CDR3 sequences; less than 9.5% are singletons and the top ten take 2% to 2.5%. Someone pulled total RNA out of unfractionated whole blood. All receptors derive from a male donor in good health.

The sample holds a few counts of this clonotype. The chain employs TRBV12-3 or TRBV12-4 and TRBJ2-3; TRBD2 matches at 14 bases. Trimming took 4 bases from V and 4 from J; bases not matched to a gene: 10. CDR3 length equals 18 residues. The CDR3 here is CASSSRLAGGRDADTQYF. The CDR3 coding sequence is TGTGCCAGCAGTTCCCGACTAGCGGGGGGGCGAGACGCAGATACGCAGTATTTT.

This clonotype was detected only a few times. This chain uses TRBV12-5 with TRBJ1-5; 8 bases fit TRBD1. This CDR3 contains 16 residues. CDR1 is LGHNT and CDR2 is FRNRAP in the germline V gene. Trimming took 1 base from V and 0 from J; bases not matched to a gene: 2. The CDR3 sequence: CASGLGTGNSNQPQHF. In DNA form, the CDR3 reads TGTGCTAGTGGTTTGGGGACAGGGAATAGCAATCAGCCCCAGCATTTT. The full variable domain, its missing parts supplied by reference TRBV12-5 and TRBJ1-5, is DARVTQTPRHKVTEMGQEVTMRCQPILGHNTVFWYRQTMMQGLELLAYFRNRAPLDDSGMPKDRFSAEMPDATLATLKIQPSEPRDSAVYFCASGLGTGNSNQPQHFGDGTRLSIL.

This clonotype was observed at least ten times. V and J are TRBV7-2 and TRBJ2-3; D unclear. Per germline, CDR1 SGHTA and CDR2 FQGNSA. The V and J ends lost 3 bases and 2 bases respectively, with 12 bases between them. The length of the CDR3 is 15 residues. CDR3 region: CASSLELLTTDTQYF. CDR3 DNA: TGTGCCAGCAGCTTGGAACTTCTGACCACAGATACGCAGTATTTT.

This clonotype was seen many times. The chain employs TRBV7-6 and TRBJ1-3; D is ambiguous. The length of the CDR3 is 16 residues. Germline V gene data show CDR1 as SGHVS and CDR2 as FNYEAQ. The V end was cut by 2 bases, the J end by 0 bases, with 11 bases between. The CDR3: CASSLSQPRSGNTIYF. Here the CDR3 DNA reads TGTGCCAGCAGCTTATCCCAGCCCCGCTCTGGAAACACCATATATTTT.

J is TRBJ2-1 and V is TRBV18; 10 bases align to TRBD2. V trimming: 0 bases; J trimming: 7 bases; junction bases outside the gene matches: 3. Germline loops: CDR1 KGHSH, CDR2 LQKENI. This CDR3 spans 15 amino acids. In DNA, the CDR3 is TGTGCCAGCTCACCACCGGGACTAGCGTTGAATGAGCAGTTCTTC. Translating it yields CASSPPGLALNEQFF.

This clonotype came up a few times. The chain is built from TRBV10-3 and TRBJ2-7; no clear D gene. Germline values: CDR1 ENHRY, CDR2 SYGVKD. V lost 2 bases and J 4 bases, leaving 6 bases between the germline ends. CDR3 length equals 12 residues. The CDR3 nucleotides read TGTGCCATCAGTGAGATGGGGTACGAGCAGTACTTC. Translated, it gives CAISEMGYEQYF.

The gene calls are TRBV20-1 and TRBJ2-7; maybe TRBD2 (6 bases). V was shortened by 6 bases and J by 3 bases, with 9 bases between the two germline ends. Germline V gives CDR1 DFQATT, CDR2 SNEGSKA (reference sequence). The CDR3 is 11 amino acids. CDR3 coding DNA: TGCAGTGCCGGGGGACGCTACGAGCAGTACTTC. Encoded protein: CSAGGRYEQYF.

This clonotype has just a few counts. The chain joins TRBV4-2 to TRBJ2-3, with 13 bases identical to TRBD2. The germline gives CDR1 LGHNA, CDR2 YNFKEQ. After removal of 1 base from V and 1 base from J, the junction contained 8 bases not matched to a gene. The CDR3 is 19 amino acids. The CDR3 sequence: CASSQGPGTSGTRTDTQYF. The CDR3 nucleotides are TGTGCCAGCAGCCAAGGGCCCGGGACTAGCGGGACTCGCACAGATACGCAGTATTTT.

This clonotype appeared many times. V gene TRBV29-1 combines with J gene TRBJ2-5; no clear D. The CDR3 runs 10 residues. The V end was cut by 3 bases, the J end by 9 bases, with 8 bases between. The germline V gene has CDR1 SQVTM and CDR2 ANQGSEA. CDR3 sequence: CSVESPAQYF. CDR3 nucleotide sequence: TGCAGCGTTGAGTCTCCTGCCCAGTACTTC.

In this sample, this clonotype turned up many times. The rearrangement links TRBV6-5 to TRBJ2-5; D remains unclear. The CDR3 sequence is 11 residues long. CDR1 is MNHEY and CDR2 is SVGAGI in the germline V gene. The V gene lost 10 bases and the J gene lost 4 bases, with 10 bases spanning the gap. The CDR3 spells CATVGIETQYF. In DNA, the CDR3 is TGTGCCACGGTGGGGATAGAGACCCAGTACTTC.

In its sample, this clonotype was seen a few times. The V and J genes are TRBV7-2 and TRBJ1-2; D is uncertain. Trimming shortened V by 1 base and J by 1 base, and 7 bases separated the two germline ends. Germline V lookup: CDR1 SGHTA, CDR2 FQGNSA. This CDR3 region has 14 residues. The CDR3 DNA reads TGTGCCAGCAGCTTAGGCGGCTATAACTATGGCTACACCTTC. Translated, it gives CASSLGGYNYGYTF.

The J gene is TRBJ2-7, the V gene TRBV25-1, with 11 bases lining up with TRBD1. Germline loops: CDR1 MGHDK, CDR2 SYGVNS. Germline trimming cut 7 bases from V and 9 bases from J; bases unmatched to any gene: 11. CDR3 length: 14 amino acids. CDR3 amino acids: CASIRGDGTGGQYF. The CDR3 DNA reads as TGTGCCAGCATCAGGGGAGACGGGACAGGGGGGCAGTACTTC.

This clonotype has only a few counts. The gene calls are TRBV12-3 or TRBV12-4 and TRBJ2-7; TRBD1 matches 9 bases. V gave up 6 bases and J gave up 3 bases; unmatched junction bases: 6. This CDR3 is 14 amino acids long. The CDR3 is CASSRAGQGYEQYF. The DNA for the CDR3 is TGTGCCAGCAGCCGAGCGGGACAGGGCTACGAGCAGTACTTC.

This clonotype was counted only a few times. J is TRBJ1-1 and V is TRBV21-1; the DNA was not compared with TRBD1, the D call given in the table. TRBV21-1 is noted as a pseudogene. This CDR3 region has 16 residues. The CDR3 sequence: CASEVARDRVNTEAFF. The CDR3 DNA reads as TGTGCCAGCGAGGTAGCCCGGGACAGGGTTAACACTGAAGCTTTCTTT.

The V call is TRBV15, the J call TRBJ2-7; TRBD1 agrees at 8 bases. This CDR3 comprises 14 residues. Germline assignment: CDR1 LNHNV and CDR2 YYDKDF (reference sequence). V gave up 2 bases and J gave up 4 bases; unmatched junction bases: 4. The CDR3 nucleotides are TGTGCCACCAGCAGAAAGACAGGGGTATACGAGCAGTACTTC. Translated: CATSRKTGVYEQYF.

This clonotype occurred a few times. The chain has TRBV5-1 and TRBJ2-1; D unresolved. The CDR3 runs to 15 residues. CDR1 is SGHRS, CDR2 YFSETQ, per germline. V was clipped by 0 bases and J by 1 base, with 8 bases between them. The CDR3 loop is CASSLAVTSYNEQFF. As DNA, the CDR3 is TGCGCCAGCAGCTTGGCAGTTACTTCCTACAATGAGCAGTTCTTC. Looking up the rest from reference TRBV5-1 and TRBJ2-1 gives the full variable domain: KAGVTQTPRYLIKTRGQQVTLSCSPISGHRSVSWYQQTPGQGLQFLFEYFSETQRNKGNFPGRFSGRQFSNSRSEMNVSTLELGDSALYLCASSLAVTSYNEQFFGPGTRLTVL.

The gene calls are TRBV5-6 and TRBJ2-1, with TRBD1 matching 10 bases. Germline V gives CDR1 SGHDT, CDR2 YYEEEE. The CDR3 runs to 15 residues. With 1 base clipped from V and 6 bases from J, the junction kept 4 bases outside the gene matches. This CDR3 reads CASSLLGTGVNEQFF. CDR3 nucleotide sequence: TGTGCCAGCAGCTTGCTTGGGACAGGGGTCAATGAGCAGTTCTTC. Drawing the rest from reference TRBV5-6 and TRBJ2-1, the complete variable domain is DAGVTQSPTHLIKTRGQQVTLRCSPKSGHDTVSWYQQALGQGPQFIFQYYEEEERQRGNFPDRFSGHQFPNYSSELNVNALLLGDSALYLCASSLLGTGVNEQFFGPGTRLTVL.

The genes are TRBV9 and TRBJ1-2, with 8 bases fitting TRBD1. CDR3 size: 15 residues. The germline gives CDR1 SGDLS, CDR2 YYNGEE. V lost 1 base to trimming and J lost 2 bases; unmatched junction nucleotides: 4. The CDR3 region is CASSVRDRSNYGYTF. In DNA, the CDR3 is TGTGCCAGCAGCGTAAGGGACAGGAGCAACTATGGCTACACCTTC.

This clonotype was counted only a few times. The chain carries TRBV4-1 and TRBJ2-7, with D maybe TRBD2 (6 bases). Deletions cut 6 bases from V and 4 bases from J, with 19 bases between. The germline CDR1 and CDR2 sequences are MGHRA and YSYEKL. There are 15 residues in the CDR3. CDR3 in DNA: TGCGCCAGCAGTCACACCCGGGACTCCTCGTACGAGCAGTACTTC. It specifies CASSHTRDSSYEQYF.

This clonotype appeared a few times. This sequence joins TRBV10-3 and TRBJ2-7; D gene ambiguous. Trimming cost V 8 bases and J 7 bases, with 15 bases left between them. The CDR3 runs 12 residues. CDR1 is ENHRY, CDR2 SYGVKD, per germline. CDR3 residues: CAIESVLGEQYF. For the CDR3, the DNA is TGTGCCATCGAATCGGTCTTGGGTGAGCAGTACTTC.

This clonotype has at least ten counts. J is TRBJ2-7 and V is TRBV11-3; D might be TRBD2 (6 bases). The CDR3 covers 14 residues. Trimming took off 5 bases at V and 6 bases at J, with 17 bases between the two ends. Germline CDR1 and CDR2: SGHNT and YENEEA. For the CDR3, the DNA is TGTGCCAGCAGCCCGCGGGACTCCGCCACCGAGCAGTACTTC. Amino acids: CASSPRDSATEQYF.

Comment on this clonotype: The germline gene is not matched at one end of the junction; a read error may be the cause. The rearrangement uses TRBV12-5 and TRBJ2-6, with 7 positions matching TRBD1. Looked up from germline, CDR1 is LGHNT and CDR2 is FRNRAP. CDR3 length equals 19 residues. The CDR3 loop reads CASGFLLGQAESGANVRTF. CDR3 sequence (DNA): TGTGCTAGTGGTTTTCTATTAGGACAGGCGGAATCTGGGGCCAACGTCCGGACTTTC.

This clonotype was counted a few times. This sequence joins TRBV5-5 and TRBJ1-5; D is possibly TRBD1 (6 bases). V lost 2 bases and J 7 bases, leaving 13 bases between the germline ends. The CDR3 is 14 amino acids. Germline-derived CDR1 and CDR2 are SGHKS and YYEKEE (reference sequence). The CDR3 bases are TGTGCCAGCAGCTTTGGACAGAAGGAACAGCCCCAGCATTTT. Translating it yields CASSFGQKEQPQHF.

This clonotype has ten or more counts. CDR3 protein: CSVVGLETQYF. CDR3 nucleotides: TGCAGCGTTGTTGGGTTAGAGACCCAGTACTTC. The chain has TRBV29-1 and TRBJ2-5; D is ambiguous. The germline CDR1 and CDR2 sequences are SQVTM and ANQGSEA. The CDR3 loop spans 11 amino acids. V lost 4 bases to trimming and J lost 4 bases, with 7 bases between them.